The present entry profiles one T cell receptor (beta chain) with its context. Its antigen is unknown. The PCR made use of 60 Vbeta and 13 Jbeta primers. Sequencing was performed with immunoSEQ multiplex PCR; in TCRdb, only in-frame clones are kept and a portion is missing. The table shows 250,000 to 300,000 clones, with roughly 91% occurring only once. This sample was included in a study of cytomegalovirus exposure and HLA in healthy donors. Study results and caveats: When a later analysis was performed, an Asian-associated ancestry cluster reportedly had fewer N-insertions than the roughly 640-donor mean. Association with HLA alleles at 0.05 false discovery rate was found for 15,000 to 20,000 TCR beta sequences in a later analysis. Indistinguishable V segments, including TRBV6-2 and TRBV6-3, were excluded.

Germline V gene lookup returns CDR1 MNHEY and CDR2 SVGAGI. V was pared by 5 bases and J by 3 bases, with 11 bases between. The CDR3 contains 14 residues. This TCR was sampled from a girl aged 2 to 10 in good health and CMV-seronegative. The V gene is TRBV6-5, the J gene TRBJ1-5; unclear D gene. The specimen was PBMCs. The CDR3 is CASSDKSINQPQHF. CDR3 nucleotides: TGTGCCAGCAGTGACAAAAGTATCAATCAGCCCCAGCATTTT.